The present entry profiles one T cell receptor (beta chain) with its context. Its antigen is not known. The PCR contained 60 Vbeta and 13 Jbeta primers. Sequenced by immunoSEQ multiplex PCR; TCRdb stores in-frame clones only, minus some. The table has about 140,000 clones, around 85% seen once. Between the trimmed V and J ends, which lost 5 bases and 0 bases, there was a span of 11 bases. This CDR3 is built from 14 residues. Per germline, CDR1 PRHDT and CDR2 FYEKMQ (reference sequence). The data stem from a study of cytomegalovirus exposure and HLA in healthy donors. Whole-study findings and limits: Being productive about 87% or about 30% of the time was typical of most TCR beta V segments in an earlier analysis. The only immune exposure information that was available was CMV serostatus.

This TCR came from a woman aged 45-65 years in good health and CMV-seropositive. The chain employs TRBV13 and TRBJ2-7; D may be TRBD2 (5 bases). Material: PBMCs. The CDR3 loop is CASSASRSSYEQYF. The CDR3 DNA sequence: TGTGCCAGCAGCGCTAGCAGGAGCTCCTACGAGCAGTACTTC.